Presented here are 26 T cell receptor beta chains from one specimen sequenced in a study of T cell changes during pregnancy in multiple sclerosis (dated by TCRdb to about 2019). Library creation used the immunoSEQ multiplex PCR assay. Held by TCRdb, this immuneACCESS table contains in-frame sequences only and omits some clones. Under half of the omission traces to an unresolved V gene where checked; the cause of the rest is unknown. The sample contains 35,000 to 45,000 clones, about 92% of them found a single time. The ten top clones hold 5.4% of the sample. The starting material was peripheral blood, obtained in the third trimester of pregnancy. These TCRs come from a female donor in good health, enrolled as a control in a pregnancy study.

The CDR3 loop is CAWSGSSGNTIYF. DNA of the CDR3: TGTGCCTGGAGTGGTAGCTCTGGAAACACCATATATTTT. J is TRBJ1-3 and V is TRBV30; D unclear. The CDR3 extends over 13 amino acids. Per the germline V gene, CDR1 is GTSNPN and CDR2 is SVGIG (reference sequence). Trimming removed 1 base at V and 0 bases at J, with 4 bases between.

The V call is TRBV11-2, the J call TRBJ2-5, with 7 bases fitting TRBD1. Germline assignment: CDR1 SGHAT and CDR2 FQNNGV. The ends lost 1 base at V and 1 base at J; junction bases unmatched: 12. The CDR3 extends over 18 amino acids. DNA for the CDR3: TGTGCCAGCAGCTTAGTTCGGCCCGGACAGGCTTCCCAAGAGACCCAGTACTTC. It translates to CASSLVRPGQASQETQYF.

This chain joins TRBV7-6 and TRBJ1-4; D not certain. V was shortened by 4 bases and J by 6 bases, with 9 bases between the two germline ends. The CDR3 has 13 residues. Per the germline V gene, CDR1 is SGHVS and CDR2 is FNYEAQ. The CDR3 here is CASSSRGDEKLFF. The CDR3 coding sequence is TGTGCCAGCAGCTCGCGGGGAGATGAAAAACTGTTTTTT.

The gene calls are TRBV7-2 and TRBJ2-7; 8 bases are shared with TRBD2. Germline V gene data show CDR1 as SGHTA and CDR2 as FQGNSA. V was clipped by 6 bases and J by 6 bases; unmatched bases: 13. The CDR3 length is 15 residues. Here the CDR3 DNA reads TGTGCCAGCAGTTTGGGGACTAGGGGGAGAGGCGAGCAGTACTTC. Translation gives CASSLGTRGRGEQYF.

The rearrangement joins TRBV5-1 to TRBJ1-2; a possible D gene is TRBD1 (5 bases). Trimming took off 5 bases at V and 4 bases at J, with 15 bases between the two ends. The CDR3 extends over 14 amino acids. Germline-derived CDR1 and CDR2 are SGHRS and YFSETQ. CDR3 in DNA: TGCGCCAGCAGGAAGGAGGGGCGGATCTATGGCTACACCTTC. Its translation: CASRKEGRIYGYTF.

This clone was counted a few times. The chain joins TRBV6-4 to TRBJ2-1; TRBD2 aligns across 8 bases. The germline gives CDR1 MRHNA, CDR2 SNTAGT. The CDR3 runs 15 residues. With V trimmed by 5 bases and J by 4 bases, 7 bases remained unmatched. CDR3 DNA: TGTGCCAGCAGTCCCCACGGGGGGGATTACAATGAGCAGTTCTTC. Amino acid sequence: CASSPHGGDYNEQFF.

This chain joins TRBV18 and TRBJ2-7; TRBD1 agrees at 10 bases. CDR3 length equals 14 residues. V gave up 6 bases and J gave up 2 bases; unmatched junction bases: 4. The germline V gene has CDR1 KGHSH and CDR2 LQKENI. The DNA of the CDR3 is TGTGCCAGCTCGTCCGGGACAGGGGCCTACGAGCAGTACTTC. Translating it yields CASSSGTGAYEQYF. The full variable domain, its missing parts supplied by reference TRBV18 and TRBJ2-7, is NAGVMQNPRHLVRRRGQEARLRCSPMKGHSHVYWYRQLPEEGLKFMVYLQKENIIDESGMPKERFSAEFPKEGPSILRIQQVVRGDSAAYFCASSSGTGAYEQYFGPGTRLTVT.

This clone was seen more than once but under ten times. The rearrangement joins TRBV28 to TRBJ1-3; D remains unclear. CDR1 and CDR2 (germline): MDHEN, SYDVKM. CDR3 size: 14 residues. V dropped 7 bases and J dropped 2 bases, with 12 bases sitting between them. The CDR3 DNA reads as TGTGCCAGCACCCTAGGAGGGACTGGAAACACCATATATTTT. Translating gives CASTLGGTGNTIYF. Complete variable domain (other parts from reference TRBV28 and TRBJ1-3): DVKVTQSSRYLVKRTGEKVFLECVQDMDHENMFWYRQDPGLGLRLIYFSYDVKMKEKGDIPEGYSVSREKKERFSLILESASTNQTSMYLCASTLGGTGNTIYFGEGSWLTVV.

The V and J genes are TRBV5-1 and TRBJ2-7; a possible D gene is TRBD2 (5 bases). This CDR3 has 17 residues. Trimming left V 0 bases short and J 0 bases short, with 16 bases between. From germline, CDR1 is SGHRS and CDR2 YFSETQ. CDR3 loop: CASSLGNIEGSSYEQYF. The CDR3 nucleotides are TGCGCCAGCAGCTTGGGTAATATCGAGGGTAGCTCCTACGAGCAGTACTTC.

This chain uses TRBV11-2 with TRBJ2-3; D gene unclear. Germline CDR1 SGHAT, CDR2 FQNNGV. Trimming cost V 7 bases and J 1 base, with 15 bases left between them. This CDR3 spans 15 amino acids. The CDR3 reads CASTLMRSGTDTQYF. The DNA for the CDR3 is TGTGCCAGCACCCTGATGAGGAGCGGCACAGATACGCAGTATTTT. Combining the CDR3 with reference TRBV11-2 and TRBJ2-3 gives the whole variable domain EAGVAQSPRYKIIEKRQSVAFWCNPISGHATLYWYQQILGQGPKLLIQFQNNGVVDDSQLPKDRFSAERLKGVDSTLKIQPAKLEDSAVYLCASTLMRSGTDTQYFGPGTRLTVL.

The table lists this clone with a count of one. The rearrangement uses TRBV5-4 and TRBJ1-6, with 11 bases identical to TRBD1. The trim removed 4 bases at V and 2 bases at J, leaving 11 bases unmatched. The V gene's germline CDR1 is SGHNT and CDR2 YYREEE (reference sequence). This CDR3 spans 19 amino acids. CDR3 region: CASSPGTGGSRPYNSPLHF. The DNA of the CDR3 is TGTGCCAGCAGCCCCGGGACAGGGGGTTCGAGGCCCTATAATTCACCCCTCCACTTT.

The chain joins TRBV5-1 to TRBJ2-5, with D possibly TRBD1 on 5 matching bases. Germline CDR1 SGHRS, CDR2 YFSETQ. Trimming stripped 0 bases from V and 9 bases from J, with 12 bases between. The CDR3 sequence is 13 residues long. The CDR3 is CASSLDGATAQYF. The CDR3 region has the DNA TGCGCCAGCAGCTTGGATGGGGCGACGGCCCAGTACTTC.

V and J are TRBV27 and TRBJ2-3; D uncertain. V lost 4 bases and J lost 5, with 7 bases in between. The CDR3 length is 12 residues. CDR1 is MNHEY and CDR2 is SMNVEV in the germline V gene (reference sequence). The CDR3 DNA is TGTGCCAGCAGTTCCCCCAGAGATACGCAGTATTTT. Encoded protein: CASSSPRDTQYF.

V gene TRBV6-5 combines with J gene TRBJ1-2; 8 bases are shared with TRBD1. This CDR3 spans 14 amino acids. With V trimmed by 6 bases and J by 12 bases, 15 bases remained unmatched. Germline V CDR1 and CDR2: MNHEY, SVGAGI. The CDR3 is CASREPGQALADTF. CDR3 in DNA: TGTGCCAGCAGGGAACCGGGACAGGCACTCGCGGACACCTTC.

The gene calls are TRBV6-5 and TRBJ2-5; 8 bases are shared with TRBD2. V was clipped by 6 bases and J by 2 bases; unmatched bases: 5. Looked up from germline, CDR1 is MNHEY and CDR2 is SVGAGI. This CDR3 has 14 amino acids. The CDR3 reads CASSGLAAQETQYF. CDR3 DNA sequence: TGTGCCAGCAGCGGACTAGCCGCTCAAGAGACCCAGTACTTC.

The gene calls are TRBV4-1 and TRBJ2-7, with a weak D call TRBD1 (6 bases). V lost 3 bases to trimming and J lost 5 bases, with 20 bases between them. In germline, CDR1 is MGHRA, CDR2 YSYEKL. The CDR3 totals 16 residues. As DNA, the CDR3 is TGCGCCAGCAGCCACGCGATAGGACAGCTCCCGGACGAGCAGTACTTC. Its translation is CASSHAIGQLPDEQYF.

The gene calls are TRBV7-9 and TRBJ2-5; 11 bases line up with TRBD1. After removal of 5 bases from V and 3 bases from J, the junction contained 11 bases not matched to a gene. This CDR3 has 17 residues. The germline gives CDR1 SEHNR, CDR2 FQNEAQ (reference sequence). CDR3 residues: CASSPGQGATSEETQYF. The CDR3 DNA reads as TGTGCCAGCAGCCCCGGACAGGGGGCTACCTCAGAAGAGACCCAGTACTTC.

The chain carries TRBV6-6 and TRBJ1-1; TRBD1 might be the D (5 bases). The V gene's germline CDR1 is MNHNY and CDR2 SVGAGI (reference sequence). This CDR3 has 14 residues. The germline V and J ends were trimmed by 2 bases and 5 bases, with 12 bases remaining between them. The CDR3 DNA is TGTGCCAGCAGTTACGTCCAGGGTGGTACTGAAGCTTTCTTT. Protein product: CASSYVQGGTEAFF.

CDR3 amino acids: CASSFGQGVGETQYF. CDR3 coding DNA: TGTGCCAGCAGTTTTGGACAGGGGGTAGGGGAGACCCAGTACTTC. This chain connects TRBV27 to TRBJ2-5, with 10 bases lining up with TRBD1. CDR3 size: 15 residues. Germline V gene data show CDR1 as MNHEY and CDR2 as SMNVEV (reference sequence). The V gene end was trimmed by 3 bases and the J gene end by 5 bases; junction bases not matched to a gene: 6.

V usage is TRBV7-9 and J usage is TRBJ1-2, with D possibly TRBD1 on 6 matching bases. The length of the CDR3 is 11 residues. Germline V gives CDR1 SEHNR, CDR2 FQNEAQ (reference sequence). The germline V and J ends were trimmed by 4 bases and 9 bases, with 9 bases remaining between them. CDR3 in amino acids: CASSSRGSYTF. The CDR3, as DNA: TGTGCCAGCAGCTCTAGGGGGAGCTACACCTTC.

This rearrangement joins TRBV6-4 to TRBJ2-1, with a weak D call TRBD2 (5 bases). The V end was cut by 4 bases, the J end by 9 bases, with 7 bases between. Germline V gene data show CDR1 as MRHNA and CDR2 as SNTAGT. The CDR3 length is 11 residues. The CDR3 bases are TGTGCCAGCAGTGGTCGGGGTGAGCAGTTCTTC. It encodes CASSGRGEQFF.

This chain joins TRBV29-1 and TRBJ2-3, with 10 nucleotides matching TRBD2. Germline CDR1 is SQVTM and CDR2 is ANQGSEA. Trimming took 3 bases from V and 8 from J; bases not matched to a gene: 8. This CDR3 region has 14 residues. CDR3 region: CSVEGAGGKGTQYF. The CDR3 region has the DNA TGCAGCGTTGAGGGAGCGGGGGGGAAGGGTACGCAGTATTTT.

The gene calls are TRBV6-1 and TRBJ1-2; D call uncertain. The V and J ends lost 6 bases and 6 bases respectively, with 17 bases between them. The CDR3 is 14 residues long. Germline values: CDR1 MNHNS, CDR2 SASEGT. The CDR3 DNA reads TGTGCCAGCAGCCGGGATCGGACGGCTAATGGCTACACCTTC. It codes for CASSRDRTANGYTF.

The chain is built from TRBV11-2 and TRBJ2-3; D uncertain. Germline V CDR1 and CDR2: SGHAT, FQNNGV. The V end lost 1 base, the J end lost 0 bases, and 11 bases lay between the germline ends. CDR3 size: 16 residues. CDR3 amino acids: CASSLGPSHSTDTQYF. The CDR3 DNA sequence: TGTGCCAGCAGCTTAGGCCCCAGTCATAGCACAGATACGCAGTATTTT.

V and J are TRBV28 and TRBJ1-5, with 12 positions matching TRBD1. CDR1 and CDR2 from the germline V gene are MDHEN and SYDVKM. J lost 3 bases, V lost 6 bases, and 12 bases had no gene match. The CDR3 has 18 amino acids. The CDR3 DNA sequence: TGTGCCAGCAGCCCTGGGGACAGGGGGCTTTCACTCAATCAGCCCCAGCATTTT. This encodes CASSPGDRGLSLNQPQHF.

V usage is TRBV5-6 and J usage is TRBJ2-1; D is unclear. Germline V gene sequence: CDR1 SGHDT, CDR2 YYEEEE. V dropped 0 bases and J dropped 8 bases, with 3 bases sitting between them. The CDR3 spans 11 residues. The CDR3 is CASSLAYEQFF. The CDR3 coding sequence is TGTGCCAGCAGCTTGGCCTATGAGCAGTTCTTC. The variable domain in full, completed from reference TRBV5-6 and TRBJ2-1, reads DAGVTQSPTHLIKTRGQQVTLRCSPKSGHDTVSWYQQALGQGPQFIFQYYEEEERQRGNFPDRFSGHQFPNYSSELNVNALLLGDSALYLCASSLAYEQFFGPGTRLTVL.